The 4 T cell receptor beta chains below all came from one sample that was sequenced in a study of patients and donors after allogeneic stem cell transplantation. TCRdb passed the RT-PCR reads through MiXCR, listing each CDR3 protein once. Of roughly 800 distinct CDR3 sequences in the sample, 1.5% to 2% were seen once. Material: blood, either unsorted or a sorted T cell fraction (not recorded which). The receptor source for this set is a human donor who was either an allogeneic HSCT recipient or a stem cell or donor lymphocyte infusion donor (not recorded which). It is not recorded whose cells these are; they may come from a transplant donor.

By frequency in the sample, this clonotype is large (0.1 to 1%). V usage is TRBV20-1 and J usage is TRBJ2-7; D may be TRBD1 (6 bases). Germline V gene sequence: CDR1 DFQATT, CDR2 SNEGSKA (reference sequence). V lost 3 bases to trimming and J lost 2 bases, with 17 bases between them. The length of the CDR3 is 15 residues. The CDR3 nucleotides are TGCAGTGCTAGTCACGGCAGGGGCACCACCTACGAGCAGTACTTC. Translating gives CSASHGRGTTYEQYF.

This chain connects TRBV15 to TRBJ1-3; D uncertain. V was cut by 3 bases and J by 8 bases, with 11 bases left in between. The germline V gene has CDR1 LNHNV and CDR2 YYDKDF (reference sequence). This CDR3 has 13 amino acids. CDR3 residues: CATSSDSGDTIYF. DNA of the CDR3: TGTGCCACCAGCAGTGATTCCGGAGACACCATATATTTT.

This clonotype ranks as large (0.1 to 1%). The CDR3 sequence is CASSPTFHVSGELFF. The CDR3 coding sequence is TGCGCCAGCAGCCCCACCTTCCATGTGTCAGGGGAGCTGTTTTTT. This chain uses TRBV5-1 with TRBJ2-2, with unresolved D. The CDR3 extends over 15 amino acids. Trimming stripped 4 bases from V and 8 bases from J, with 18 bases between. Germline CDR1 and CDR2: SGHRS and YFSETQ.

This clonotype is judged large (0.1 to 1%). The genes are TRBV27 and TRBJ2-2; no definite D call. Germline V gene data show CDR1 as MNHEY and CDR2 as SMNVEV (reference sequence). The CDR3 runs to 14 residues. V was clipped by 1 base and J by 7 bases, with 10 bases between them. CDR3 nucleotides: TGTGCCAGCAGTTTATATGACGGCGGCGGGGAGCTGTTTTTT. Translated: CASSLYDGGGELFF.